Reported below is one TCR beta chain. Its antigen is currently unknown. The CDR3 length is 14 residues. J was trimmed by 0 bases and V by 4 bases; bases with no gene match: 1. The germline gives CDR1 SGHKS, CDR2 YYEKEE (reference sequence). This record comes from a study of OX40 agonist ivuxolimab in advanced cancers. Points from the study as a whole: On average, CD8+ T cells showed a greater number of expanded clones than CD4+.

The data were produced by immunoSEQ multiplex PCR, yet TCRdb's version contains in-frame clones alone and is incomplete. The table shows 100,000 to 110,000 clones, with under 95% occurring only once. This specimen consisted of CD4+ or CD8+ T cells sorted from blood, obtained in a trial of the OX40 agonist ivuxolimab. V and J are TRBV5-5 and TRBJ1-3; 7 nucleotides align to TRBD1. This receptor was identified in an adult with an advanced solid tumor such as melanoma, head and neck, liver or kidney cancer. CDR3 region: CASSGDSSGNTIYF. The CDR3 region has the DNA TGTGCCAGCAGCGGGGACAGCTCTGGAAACACCATATATTTT.